The 17 T cell receptor beta chains presented below share a single source sample, sequenced in a study of shared clonotypes between healthy human individuals. Clones were sequenced by immunoSEQ multiplex PCR, and TCRdb holds only the in-frame ones, with some missing. Altogether around 100,000 clones are present, 65% to 70% being singletons, with the ten largest covering more than 40%. The sample taken for sequencing was memory CD8+ T cells sorted from blood. Subset denoted: CD45RO+ cells pooled with CCR7-negative TemRA cells. The receptor set was obtained from a man aged 30 to 45 in good health.

The chain employs TRBV7-8 and TRBJ2-7; D is unresolved. The ends were cut back, 2 bases at V and 3 bases at J, with 5 bases in the middle. The CDR3 consists of 12 residues. CDR1 is SGHVS and CDR2 is FQNEAQ in the germline V gene. CDR3 protein: CASSLHGYEQYF. The CDR3 nucleotides are TGTGCCAGCAGCTTACACGGCTACGAGCAGTACTTC.

Only a few counts were recorded for this clone. The same CDR3 is also encoded by other DNA sequences in this sample. The chain is built from TRBV28 and TRBJ2-1; 7 bases line up with TRBD2. The CDR3 covers 13 residues. In germline, CDR1 is MDHEN, CDR2 SYDVKM. J was trimmed by 2 bases and V by 7 bases; bases with no gene match: 2. The CDR3 region is CASISGTYNEQFF. CDR3 sequence (DNA): TGTGCCAGCATAAGCGGGACCTACAATGAGCAGTTCTTC.

CDR3 region: CASSLDNQQFF. The CDR3 DNA sequence: TGCGCCAGCAGCCTTGACAACCAGCAGTTCTTC. This chain links TRBV5-1 with TRBJ2-1; D not certain. Germline V gene lookup returns CDR1 SGHRS and CDR2 YFSETQ. Trimming cost V 4 bases and J 11 bases, with 10 bases left between them. The CDR3 covers 11 residues.

This sequence joins TRBV10-2 and TRBJ2-1, with D unclear. V lost 6 bases to trimming and J lost 6 bases, with 15 bases between them. This CDR3 contains 14 residues. The germline CDR1 and CDR2 sequences are WSHSY and SAAADI. CDR3 bases: TGCGCCAGCAGCGTCAACATGCTAGTCAATGAGCAGTTCTTC. Protein: CASSVNMLVNEQFF.

The V gene is TRBV28, the J gene TRBJ2-7; D perhaps matches TRBD1 (6 bases). Germline CDR1 reads MDHEN; CDR2 reads SYDVKM. V lost 6 bases and J 3 bases, leaving 9 bases between the germline ends. CDR3 length: 12 residues. Written as DNA, the CDR3 is TGTGCCAGCAGCGGACAGAACTACGAGCAGTACTTC. This translates into CASSGQNYEQYF.

Only a few counts were recorded for this clone. This rearrangement joins TRBV7-8 to TRBJ1-1; tentative D call: TRBD1 (5 bases). The CDR3 consists of 14 residues. Germline V gene sequence: CDR1 SGHVS, CDR2 FQNEAQ. V lost 4 bases and J lost 3, with 12 bases in between. CDR3 amino acids: CASSSQGGDTEAFF. Here the CDR3 DNA reads TGTGCCAGCAGCTCCCAGGGTGGAGACACTGAAGCTTTCTTT.

J is TRBJ2-7 and V is TRBV15; D is uncertain. The CDR3 consists of 13 residues. V dropped 0 bases and J dropped 5 bases, with 8 bases sitting between them. The germline V gene encodes CDR1 LNHNV and CDR2 YYDKDF (reference sequence). CDR3 region: CATSRDSADEQYF. In DNA, the CDR3 is TGTGCCACCAGCAGAGATTCCGCGGACGAGCAGTACTTC.

J is TRBJ2-7 and V is TRBV2, with TRBD2 matching 15 bases. Per the germline V gene, CDR1 is SNHLY and CDR2 is FYNNEI. J gave up 5 bases and V 6 bases, and 5 bases lay outside the gene matches. The CDR3 has 15 amino acids. CDR3 sequence: CASSDGLAGGDEQYF. CDR3 in DNA: TGTGCCAGCAGCGATGGACTAGCGGGAGGGGACGAGCAGTACTTC.

The chain employs TRBV29-1 and TRBJ2-1; D gene uncertain. Trimming removed 4 bases at V and 5 bases at J, with 12 bases between. This CDR3 region has 13 residues. Germline CDR1 is SQVTM and CDR2 is ANQGSEA. CDR3 nucleotides: TGCAGCGTTGTAACCAGAGACAACAATGAGCAGTTCTTC. It translates to CSVVTRDNNEQFF.

Ten or more counts support this clone. The genes are TRBV11-2 and TRBJ2-5; D might be TRBD2 (5 bases). Germline V CDR1 and CDR2: SGHAT, FQNNGV. Trimming pared 3 bases from V and 1 base from J, leaving 12 bases between. The CDR3 is 15 amino acids. The CDR3 bases are TGTGCCAGCAGCTTTTGGGGAGCTGGCCAAGAGACCCAGTACTTC. It specifies CASSFWGAGQETQYF. Filled out from reference TRBV11-2 and TRBJ2-5, the complete variable domain reads EAGVAQSPRYKIIEKRQSVAFWCNPISGHATLYWYQQILGQGPKLLIQFQNNGVVDDSQLPKDRFSAERLKGVDSTLKIQPAKLEDSAVYLCASSFWGAGQETQYFGPGTRLLVL.

As for this clone: Other nucleotide sequences from this sample produce the same CDR3. The V and J genes are TRBV27 and TRBJ1-1, with 7 bases that match TRBD1. Losses at the gene ends were 7 bases for V and 5 bases for J; bases not matched to a gene: 7. CDR3 size: 13 residues. Germline V gene data show CDR1 as MNHEY and CDR2 as SMNVEV (reference sequence). The CDR3 nucleotides are TGTGCCAGCAAAGACAGGGTGCGAACTGAAGCTTTCTTT. Translated: CASKDRVRTEAFF.

The chain joins TRBV9 to TRBJ1-4, with TRBD1 identical over 7 bases. Trimming took 7 bases from V and 6 from J; bases not matched to a gene: 9. This CDR3 comprises 14 residues. Germline values: CDR1 SGDLS, CDR2 YYNGEE. For the CDR3, the DNA is TGTGCCAGCCGGAGGGGGCTGCTGGATGAAAAACTGTTTTTT. Protein sequence: CASRRGLLDEKLFF.

This clone was picked up one time. This rearrangement joins TRBV18 to TRBJ2-2, with D possibly being TRBD1 or TRBD2 (5 bases each). The germline V gene has CDR1 KGHSH and CDR2 LQKENI. The V end was cut by 1 base, the J end by 10 bases, with 10 bases between. The CDR3 is made up of 13 amino acids. The CDR3, as DNA: TGTGCCAGCTCACCACGTTGGGACGAGGAGCTGTTTTTT. It specifies CASSPRWDEELFF.

This clone came up once. J is TRBJ2-3 and V is TRBV6-6; 7 bases are shared with TRBD2. The CDR3 loop spans 14 amino acids. Germline CDR1 reads MNHNY; CDR2 reads SVGAGI (reference sequence). The V gene end was trimmed by 8 bases and the J gene end by 4 bases; junction bases not matched to a gene: 9. The CDR3 coding sequence is TGTGCCAGCTGCCGGAGCGGGGCCCCAGATACGCAGTATTTT. It encodes CASCRSGAPDTQYF.

V usage is TRBV4-1 and J usage is TRBJ2-1; D is undetermined. The CDR3 has 15 amino acids. The germline gives CDR1 MGHRA, CDR2 YSYEKL. V lost 1 base and J 0 bases, leaving 7 bases between the germline ends. The CDR3, as DNA: TGCGCCAGCAGCCAAGCGGTGAGCTCCTACAATGAGCAGTTCTTC. The encoded protein is CASSQAVSSYNEQFF.

The chain employs TRBV25-1 and TRBJ1-4; D unresolved. The CDR3 contains 17 residues. Germline V lookup: CDR1 MGHDK, CDR2 SYGVNS. V dropped 2 bases and J dropped 6 bases, with 19 bases sitting between them. The CDR3 protein is CASSEPGEGRRDEKLFF. CDR3 DNA: TGTGCCAGCAGTGAACCCGGAGAAGGGCGGAGGGATGAAAAACTGTTTTTT. Together with reference TRBV25-1 and TRBJ1-4, the CDR3 gives the full variable domain: EADIYQTPRYLVIGTGKKITLECSQTMGHDKMYWYQQDPGMELHLIHYSYGVNSTEKGDLSSESTVSRIRTEHFPLTLESARPSHTSQYLCASSEPGEGRRDEKLFFGSGTQLSVL.

The rearrangement links TRBV4-1 to TRBJ1-3, with D unclear. There are 16 residues in the CDR3. Trimming took 1 base from V and 4 from J, leaving 14 bases between them. CDR1 MGHRA and CDR2 YSYEKL come from the germline V gene. The CDR3 loop is CASSQVSGPRGNTIYF. DNA for the CDR3: TGCGCCAGCAGCCAAGTATCCGGGCCGAGGGGAAACACCATATATTTT.